What follows describes a single T cell receptor beta chain. Its specificity is not known. These data are taken from a study of identical twins. Study-level findings and limits: Zero-insertion results could be subject to partial confounding by invariant MAIT and iNKT cells. Findings came from cross-sectional statistics, without long-term follow-up of donors.

TCRdb analysed the 5' RACE reads with MiXCR anew, one entry per CDR3 protein. The sample lists some 1,700,000 distinct CDR3 sequences, under 35% occurring once. With 3 bases removed from V and 0 bases from J, the gap between germline ends came to 14 bases. There are 15 residues in the CDR3. From germline, CDR1 is DFQATT and CDR2 SNEGSKA (reference sequence). The receptor's source is a newborn girl in good health. V gene TRBV20-1 combines with J gene TRBJ1-1; the D gene is possibly TRBD1 (5 bases). Sequencing was done on a sample of cord blood. CDR3 residues: CSASDRGFMNTEAFF. The CDR3 DNA reads as TGCAGTGCTAGTGATAGGGGTTTTATGAACACTGAAGCTTTCTTT.